Each of the 17 T cell receptor beta chains below was sequenced from the same sample in a study of T-cell reconstitution after alpha-beta-depleted transplantation in children. This sample's TCRbeta library carried unique molecular identifier barcodes. Each CDR3 protein gets one entry after TCRdb re-called the PCR reads with MiXCR. The sample has 480,000 or so distinct CDR3 sequences, roughly a tenth seen once. The sample was PBMCs, taken before TCRalphabeta/CD19-depleted stem cell transplant. The source is a child aged 2 to 10 with inherited bone marrow failure, due to receive a stem cell transplant.

This clonotype was counted a few times. The chain recombines TRBV18 with TRBJ1-1, with D tentatively TRBD1 (5 bases). This CDR3 region has 14 residues. Per the germline V gene, CDR1 is KGHSH and CDR2 is LQKENI. V lost 6 bases, J lost 3 bases, and 14 bases lay in between. This chain's CDR3 is CASSQGSGDTEAFF. Written as DNA, the CDR3 is TGTGCCAGCTCGCAAGGGTCGGGGGACACTGAAGCTTTCTTT.

As for this clonotype: A much larger clone lies a single base off, so this may be a read error. The chain links TRBV27 to TRBJ2-5, with D unclear. The length of the CDR3 is 12 residues. Trimming removed 6 bases from V and 1 base from J, with 6 bases in between. Germline V gene lookup returns CDR1 MNHEY and CDR2 SMNVEV (reference sequence). The CDR3 DNA reads as TGTGCCAGCAGATCGATCCAAGAGACCCAGTACTTC. Translated: CASRSIQETQYF.

In this sample, this clonotype turned up many times. The chain combines TRBV19 with TRBJ2-7; 11 nucleotides align to TRBD2. Germline V gene sequence: CDR1 LNHDA, CDR2 SQIVND (reference sequence). Trimming cost V 4 bases and J 6 bases; bases outside gene matches: 14. The CDR3 has 17 amino acids. In nucleotides, the CDR3 is TGTGCCAGTAGTACCTGGATAGGACTAGCGGGTTGGAGCGAGCAGTACTTC. This encodes CASSTWIGLAGWSEQYF.

This clonotype was seen repeatedly, ten times or more. The chain is built from TRBV6-5 and TRBJ2-2; D not resolved. This CDR3 is built from 13 residues. V gave up 2 bases and J gave up 3 bases, with 4 bases separating them. From germline, CDR1 is MNHEY and CDR2 SVGAGI. This chain's CDR3 is CASSYADTGELFF. Written as DNA, the CDR3 is TGTGCCAGCAGTTACGCAGACACCGGGGAGCTGTTTTTT.

The V and J genes are TRBV27 and TRBJ2-7; tentative D call: TRBD1 (5 bases). The germline CDR1 and CDR2 sequences are MNHEY and SMNVEV (reference sequence). This CDR3 spans 14 amino acids. The germline V and J ends were trimmed by 5 bases and 2 bases, with 13 bases remaining between them. CDR3 bases: TGTGCCAGCAGTCCCTTTCAGGGAACCTACGAGCAGTACTTC. Its protein product is CASSPFQGTYEQYF.

The chain carries TRBV19 and TRBJ2-1, with D possibly matching TRBD1 (5 bases). The CDR3 contains 16 residues. Trimming removed 1 base at V and 2 bases at J, with 12 bases between. The germline V gene encodes CDR1 LNHDA and CDR2 SQIVND (reference sequence). The CDR3 bases are TGTGCCAGTAGTATAGGATTCAGGGCCGCCTACAATGAGCAGTTCTTC. Translated, it gives CASSIGFRAAYNEQFF.

Many counts were recorded for this clonotype. This chain uses TRBV20-1 with TRBJ2-5, with 10 positions matching TRBD2. The CDR3 loop spans 15 amino acids. Trimming took 2 bases from V and 4 from J; bases not matched to a gene: 7. Germline-derived CDR1 and CDR2 are DFQATT and SNEGSKA (reference sequence). CDR3 protein: CSARLAGEVGETQYF. The CDR3 DNA reads as TGCAGTGCTAGACTAGCGGGAGAGGTTGGAGAGACCCAGTACTTC.

The V and J genes are TRBV24-1 and TRBJ2-3; D is ambiguous. V was cut by 2 bases and J by 6 bases, with 11 bases left in between. The CDR3 extends over 14 amino acids. Germline values: CDR1 KGHDR, CDR2 SFDVKD. The CDR3 nucleotides are TGTGCCACCAGTGATTCATTAGTTGGGGATACGCAGTATTTT. Protein sequence: CATSDSLVGDTQYF.

The V gene is TRBV7-9, the J gene TRBJ1-5, with 7 bases that match TRBD1. In germline, CDR1 is SEHNR, CDR2 FQNEAQ (reference sequence). This CDR3 is built from 13 residues. Trimming removed 5 bases from V and 10 bases from J; junction bases left unmatched: 8. The CDR3, as DNA: TGTGCCAGCAGCGCAGGGGGTCGGGACCCCCAGCATTTT. It is translated as CASSAGGRDPQHF.

This clonotype was picked up a small number of times. V usage is TRBV29-1 and J usage is TRBJ1-5; possible D gene TRBD1, 6 bases. The germline V and J ends were trimmed by 2 bases and 10 bases, with 12 bases remaining between them. The CDR3 runs to 12 residues. Germline loops: CDR1 SQVTM, CDR2 ANQGSEA. CDR3 in amino acids: CSVELGRGPQHF. The DNA for the CDR3 is TGCAGCGTTGAACTTGGCAGGGGACCCCAGCATTTT.

This clonotype was counted many times. The chain joins TRBV29-1 to TRBJ2-2, with a possible D match to TRBD1 (6 bases). V dropped 6 bases and J dropped 5 bases, with 13 bases sitting between them. CDR3 length: 13 amino acids. Germline V gene sequence: CDR1 SQVTM, CDR2 ANQGSEA. The CDR3 spells CSVPAGATGELFF. DNA of the CDR3: TGCAGCGTCCCGGCAGGGGCGACCGGGGAGCTGTTTTTT.

This clonotype was seen at least ten times. The chain is built from TRBV29-1 and TRBJ1-1, with D possibly matching TRBD1 (6 bases). Trimming took 6 bases from V and 0 from J, leaving 11 bases between them. The CDR3 extends over 13 amino acids. Germline V gene lookup returns CDR1 SQVTM and CDR2 ANQGSEA. The chain's CDR3 is CSVKGHLNTEAFF. DNA of the CDR3: TGCAGCGTCAAGGGACACTTGAACACTGAAGCTTTCTTT. The whole variable domain, filled in from reference TRBV29-1 and TRBJ1-1, reads SAVISQKPSRDICQRGTSLTIQCQVDSQVTMMFWYRQQPGQSLTLIATANQGSEATYESGFVIDKFPISRPNLTFSTLTVSNMSPEDSSIYLCSVKGHLNTEAFFGQGTRLTVV.

Ten or more counts support this clonotype. This rearrangement joins TRBV7-9 to TRBJ1-3; TRBD1 matches at 7 bases. Germline V gene data show CDR1 as SEHNR and CDR2 as FQNEAQ (reference sequence). The CDR3 totals 15 residues. V trimming: 4 bases; J trimming: 2 bases; junction bases outside the gene matches: 5. CDR3 sequence: CASSSYTGAGNTIYF. The CDR3 nucleotides read TGTGCCAGCAGCTCGTATACAGGGGCTGGAAACACCATATATTTT.

This clonotype was seen many times. The J gene is TRBJ2-2, the V gene TRBV20-1; the D is unclear. Per the germline V gene, CDR1 is DFQATT and CDR2 is SNEGSKA (reference sequence). V was cut by 1 base and J by 5 bases, with 11 bases left in between. The CDR3 runs 14 residues. The CDR3 is CSARGPGRTGELFF. In DNA, the CDR3 is TGCAGTGCTAGAGGGCCCGGGCGGACCGGGGAGCTGTTTTTT.

The V gene is TRBV5-1, the J gene TRBJ1-1; tentatively, D is TRBD1 (6 bases). V lost 2 bases and J lost 1, with 24 bases in between. Per the germline V gene, CDR1 is SGHRS and CDR2 is YFSETQ. The CDR3 length is 19 residues. CDR3 sequence reads: CASSFFMGARGDWNTEAFF. CDR3 sequence (DNA): TGCGCCAGCAGCTTTTTTATGGGGGCGCGAGGGGATTGGAACACTGAAGCTTTCTTT. Full variable domain (missing parts from reference TRBV5-1 and TRBJ1-1): KAGVTQTPRYLIKTRGQQVTLSCSPISGHRSVSWYQQTPGQGLQFLFEYFSETQRNKGNFPGRFSGRQFSNSRSEMNVSTLELGDSALYLCASSFFMGARGDWNTEAFFGQGTRLTVV.

This clonotype was seen ten or more times. The V and J genes are TRBV5-6 and TRBJ2-2; D is unresolved. The germline V gene encodes CDR1 SGHDT and CDR2 YYEEEE. This CDR3 region has 14 residues. V was clipped by 2 bases and J by 3 bases, with 8 bases between them. CDR3 region: CASSLVADTGELFF. The CDR3 DNA is TGTGCCAGCAGCTTAGTGGCGGACACCGGGGAGCTGTTTTTT.

This clonotype was seen a few times. The chain couples TRBV7-2 to TRBJ1-5, with 8 bases matching TRBD1. CDR3 size: 18 residues. CDR1 is SGHTA and CDR2 is FQGNSA in the germline V gene. The V gene end was trimmed by 0 bases and the J gene end by 2 bases; junction bases not matched to a gene: 9. Here the CDR3 DNA reads TGTACCAGCAGCTTAGCGCGAACAGGGGGAAGACGCAATCAGCCCCAGCATTTT. Its translation: CTSSLARTGGRRNQPQHF.